The 32 T cell receptor beta chains given below trace back to one sample, sequenced in a study of blood T cell repertoires in COVID-19. The data were produced by immunoSEQ multiplex PCR, yet TCRdb's version contains in-frame clones alone and is incomplete. The sample yields some 270,000 clones, approximately 83% seen once. Sequencing was carried out using peripheral blood. These receptors were obtained from a woman in her 70s with acute or convalescent COVID-19.

J is TRBJ1-3 and V is TRBV6-5; D unresolved. CDR1 and CDR2 from the germline V gene are MNHEY and SVGAGI. The V gene lost 3 bases and the J gene lost 0 bases, with 6 bases spanning the gap. This CDR3 is built from 14 residues. CDR3 bases: TGTGCCAGCAGTTATGGGCTCTCTGGAAACACCATATATTTT. Protein: CASSYGLSGNTIYF.

The chain recombines TRBV9 with TRBJ2-5, with TRBD2 identical over 8 bases. The ends lost 0 bases at V and 9 bases at J; junction bases unmatched: 4. Germline V CDR1 and CDR2: SGDLS, YYNGEE. CDR3 length: 13 residues. The CDR3 loop reads CASSVDDGGAQYF. The CDR3 bases are TGTGCCAGCAGCGTAGATGACGGGGGGGCCCAGTACTTC. The whole variable domain, filled in from reference TRBV9 and TRBJ2-5, reads DSGVTQTPKHLITATGQRVTLRCSPRSGDLSVYWYQQSLDQGLQFLIQYYNGEERAKGNILERFSAQQFPDLHSELNLSSLELGDSALYFCASSVDDGGAQYFGPGTRLLVL.

The chain couples TRBV2 to TRBJ2-7, with 9 bases fitting TRBD2. The CDR3 sequence is 13 residues long. J was trimmed by 1 base and V by 10 bases; bases with no gene match: 5. Germline CDR1 and CDR2: SNHLY and FYNNEI. The CDR3 bases are TGTGCCACAGGGACTAGCCTTTCCTACGAGCAGTACTTC. This encodes CATGTSLSYEQYF.

The chain joins TRBV19 to TRBJ2-4; no clear D gene. The CDR3 totals 15 residues. V was shortened by 5 bases and J by 3 bases, with 14 bases between the two germline ends. From germline, CDR1 is LNHDA and CDR2 SQIVND (reference sequence). The CDR3 DNA is TGTGCCAGTAGTCCCCGGATTAACTACAAAAACATTCAGTACTTC. This codes for CASSPRINYKNIQYF.

V gene TRBV6-5 combines with J gene TRBJ2-7, with TRBD1 identical over 8 bases. V was clipped by 8 bases and J by 3 bases; unmatched bases: 6. Looked up from germline, CDR1 is MNHEY and CDR2 is SVGAGI. CDR3 size: 13 residues. CDR3 sequence (DNA): TGTGCCAGCGGCGGCAGGGGGCTCTACGAGCAGTACTTC. This translates into CASGGRGLYEQYF.

This clone was recorded only once. V is TRBV2 and J is TRBJ1-1; weak D call: TRBD1 (6 bases). The CDR3 spans 13 residues. The germline gives CDR1 SNHLY, CDR2 FYNNEI. V was cut by 9 bases and J by 4 bases, with 15 bases left in between. The CDR3 DNA follows: TGTGCCAGTAGGGGGGGAGAAGTCACTGAAGCTTTCTTT. It codes for CASRGGEVTEAFF.

The chain combines TRBV11-2 with TRBJ1-1; weak D call: TRBD1 (6 bases). There are 15 residues in the CDR3. Germline-derived CDR1 and CDR2 are SGHAT and FQNNGV. With 0 bases removed from V and 8 bases from J, the gap between germline ends came to 16 bases. The CDR3 spells CASSLDRVTGTEAFF. The CDR3 nucleotides read TGTGCCAGCAGCTTAGACCGAGTGACCGGGACAGAAGCTTTCTTT.

Here the CDR3 reads CASSLDGGYEKLFF. The CDR3 DNA reads TGTGCCAGCAGCTTAGACGGAGGCTATGAAAAACTGTTTTTT. The rearrangement links TRBV7-9 to TRBJ1-4; D not resolved. Germline V CDR1 and CDR2: SEHNR, FQNEAQ (reference sequence). This CDR3 comprises 14 residues. Trimming took 1 base from V and 6 from J, leaving 9 bases between them.

The rearrangement uses TRBV5-1 and TRBJ2-3; 11 bases are shared with TRBD2. The CDR3 is made up of 15 amino acids. J lost 4 bases, V lost 5 bases, and 6 bases had no gene match. Germline CDR1 reads SGHRS; CDR2 reads YFSETQ. CDR3 region: CASRQPSGGPDTQYF. CDR3 nucleotide sequence: TGCGCCAGCAGACAGCCTAGCGGGGGGCCAGATACGCAGTATTTT.

The V gene is TRBV4-2, the J gene TRBJ2-1; 9 bases match TRBD2. In germline, CDR1 is LGHNA, CDR2 YNFKEQ. The V and J ends lost 4 bases and 3 bases, in that order; junction bases with no gene match: 7. The length of the CDR3 is 16 residues. In DNA, the CDR3 is TGTGCCAGCAGCCCCGTTACTAGCGGGCTCTACAATGAGCAGTTCTTC. It codes for CASSPVTSGLYNEQFF.

The V and J genes are TRBV6-5 and TRBJ1-1, with D possibly being TRBD1 (6 bases). Germline CDR1 MNHEY, CDR2 SVGAGI. The CDR3 sequence is 14 residues long. V shed 2 bases and J shed 10 bases, with 17 bases lying between them. For the CDR3, the DNA is TGTGCCAGCAGTTACGGCAGGGGCCGCGGGGGAGCTTTCTTT. Protein: CASSYGRGRGGAFF.

This clone was detected only once. The chain joins TRBV10-3 to TRBJ2-5; no clear D gene. This CDR3 is built from 13 residues. V shed 3 bases and J shed 5 bases, with 10 bases lying between them. CDR1 and CDR2 (germline): ENHRY, SYGVKD. The CDR3 reads CAISDGASETQYF. The CDR3 DNA is TGTGCCATCAGTGATGGAGCGAGTGAGACCCAGTACTTC.

The chain has TRBV27 and TRBJ1-1, with 7 bases that match TRBD1. V was pared by 7 bases and J by 9 bases, with 11 bases of the junction left unmatched. The CDR3 length is 13 residues. Germline V gene data show CDR1 as MNHEY and CDR2 as SMNVEV (reference sequence). In DNA form, the CDR3 reads TGTGCCAGCATTTCTCACCGGGACAGACAAGCTTTCTTT. Translation: CASISHRDRQAFF.

The table lists this clone with a few counts. The rearrangement links TRBV20-1 to TRBJ2-7; a weak D match, TRBD2 (6 bases). Germline CDR1 and CDR2: DFQATT and SNEGSKA (reference sequence). CDR3 length equals 10 residues. Trimming took off 3 bases at V and 7 bases at J, with 7 bases between the two ends. The CDR3 coding sequence is TGCAGTGCTAGTGCGGGAGAGCAGTACTTC. It specifies CSASAGEQYF.

The chain joins TRBV6-5 to TRBJ2-7; perhaps TRBD1 as D (6 bases). CDR1 and CDR2 (germline): MNHEY, SVGAGI. V lost 5 bases and J lost 4, with 15 bases in between. There are 14 residues in the CDR3. In DNA form, the CDR3 reads TGTGCCAGCAGTCCCCCGACGGACAGTTACGAGCAGTACTTC. It encodes CASSPPTDSYEQYF.

The CDR3 DNA follows: TGCGCCAGCAGCCCTAGACAGGGCAGCCACTACGAGCAGTACTTC. Protein: CASSPRQGSHYEQYF. This chain joins TRBV5-1 and TRBJ2-7; TRBD1 matches at 7 bases. The germline V gene has CDR1 SGHRS and CDR2 YFSETQ. The CDR3 is made up of 15 amino acids. Losses at the gene ends were 4 bases for V and 3 bases for J; bases not matched to a gene: 10.

The CDR3, as DNA: TGTGCCAGCAGTTACTCGAACCTCAGGGGGCCTAGCTCCTACAATGAGCAGTTCTTC. The encoded protein is CASSYSNLRGPSSYNEQFF. The rearrangement links TRBV6-2 or TRBV6-3 to TRBJ2-1; the match to TRBD1 covers 8 bases. After removal of 0 bases from V and 0 bases from J, the junction contained 10 bases not matched to a gene. Germline V gene data show CDR1 as MNHEY and CDR2 as SVGEGT. CDR3 length: 19 amino acids.

This clone was seen once. This rearrangement joins TRBV4-1 to TRBJ1-1; 9 bases are shared with TRBD1. From germline, CDR1 is MGHRA and CDR2 YSYEKL. V lost 3 bases to trimming and J lost 6 bases; unmatched junction nucleotides: 11. The CDR3 spans 16 residues. The DNA of the CDR3 is TGCGCCAGCAGCCATGCCGGGACAGGGTTTATAGCTGAAGCTTTCTTT. Protein product: CASSHAGTGFIAEAFF.

This clone was observed a few times. V usage is TRBV6-6 and J usage is TRBJ2-1, with TRBD1 matching over 8 bases. The V gene's germline CDR1 is MNHNY and CDR2 SVGAGI (reference sequence). V lost 4 bases and J lost 2; bases outside the gene matches: 7. The CDR3 covers 16 residues. CDR3 in DNA: TGTGCCAGCAGTTCGGCTGGGACAGGTACCTACAATGAGCAGTTCTTC. Translated: CASSSAGTGTYNEQFF.

This chain joins TRBV3-1 (or the pseudogene TRBV3-2) and TRBJ2-1; 14 positions agree with TRBD2. Per the germline V gene, CDR1 is LGHDT and CDR2 is YNNKEL (reference sequence). This CDR3 region has 16 residues. J gave up 6 bases and V 1 base, and 2 bases lay outside the gene matches. This CDR3 is CASSQGLAGGLNEQFF. CDR3 in DNA: TGTGCCAGCAGCCAAGGACTAGCGGGGGGGCTCAATGAGCAGTTCTTC.

The rearrangement uses TRBV19 and TRBJ2-3; 9 nucleotides line up with TRBD2. Germline-derived CDR1 and CDR2 are LNHDA and SQIVND (reference sequence). The CDR3 contains 15 residues. Unmatched junction bases numbered 10, after V lost 5 bases and J lost 7 bases. In nucleotides, the CDR3 is TGTGCCAGTAGTCCTTCCGGCGGGGGGGCAAATACGCAGTATTTT. Amino acids: CASSPSGGGANTQYF.

The genes are TRBV3-1 (or the pseudogene TRBV3-2) and TRBJ2-7; D call uncertain. Trimming removed 5 bases at V and 7 bases at J, with 15 bases between. CDR3 length equals 13 residues. CDR1 LGHDT and CDR2 YNNKEL come from the germline V gene (reference sequence). The CDR3: CASSGATPAEQYF. CDR3 nucleotide sequence: TGTGCCAGCAGCGGCGCGACTCCCGCGGAGCAGTACTTC.

The chain combines TRBV5-1 with TRBJ1-2; TRBD1 matches at 7 bases. J lost 2 bases, V lost 4 bases, and 5 bases had no gene match. The germline gives CDR1 SGHRS, CDR2 YFSETQ. The CDR3 is 14 residues long. The CDR3 nucleotides read TGCGCCAGCAGCCCTGGGACAGTGAACTATGGCTACACCTTC. Translated, it gives CASSPGTVNYGYTF.

The chain employs TRBV9 and TRBJ2-3; D is uncertain. This CDR3 comprises 14 residues. V shed 0 bases and J shed 3 bases, with 8 bases lying between them. Germline-derived CDR1 and CDR2 are SGDLS and YYNGEE. For the CDR3, the DNA is TGTGCCAGCAGCGTAGGCGGCCAAACAGATACGCAGTATTTT. This codes for CASSVGGQTDTQYF.

In regard to this clone: Other DNA sequences within the sample encode an identical CDR3. DNA for the CDR3: TGCGCCACGGGACAGGGGAATTCACCCCTCCACTTT. Protein product: CATGQGNSPLHF. The J gene is TRBJ1-6, the V gene TRBV10-2, with 10 bases that match TRBD1. The CDR3 totals 12 residues. Per the germline V gene, CDR1 is WSHSY and CDR2 is SAAADI. V shed 10 bases and J 7 bases; nucleotides not matched to a gene: 1.

Only a few counts were recorded for this clone. The chain uses TRBV4-1 and TRBJ1-2; a possible D gene is TRBD1 (6 bases). CDR1 is MGHRA and CDR2 is YSYEKL in the germline V gene. The germline V and J ends were trimmed by 0 bases and 0 bases, with 14 bases remaining between them. CDR3 length: 17 amino acids. CDR3 bases: TGCGCCAGCAGCCAAGAAGGAGCAGGGGTAGCTAACTATGGCTACACCTTC. It yields the protein CASSQEGAGVANYGYTF.

This clone appeared once. The chain carries TRBV11-2 and TRBJ2-5, with a weak D call TRBD2 (6 bases). The CDR3 loop spans 15 amino acids. Trimming pared 4 bases from V and 1 base from J, leaving 13 bases between. Germline CDR1 SGHAT, CDR2 FQNNGV. The CDR3, as DNA: TGTGCCAGCAGCTCTAGCGTCAGATCCCAAGAGACCCAGTACTTC. This translates into CASSSSVRSQETQYF.

The chain carries TRBV3-1 (or the pseudogene TRBV3-2) and TRBJ1-2, with D maybe TRBD1 (6 bases). CDR3 length: 15 amino acids. CDR1 and CDR2 (germline): LGHDT, YNNKEL (reference sequence). Trimming pared 1 base from V and 2 bases from J, leaving 11 bases between. CDR3 bases: TGTGCCAGCAGCCAAGGTCAGGGGAACAACTATGGCTACACCTTC. This gives the protein CASSQGQGNNYGYTF.

The chain has TRBV7-2 and TRBJ2-7; tentatively, D is TRBD1 (6 bases). V lost 0 bases to trimming and J lost 5 bases, with 17 bases between them. The CDR3 consists of 16 residues. Looked up from germline, CDR1 is SGHTA and CDR2 is FQGNSA. The CDR3 coding sequence is TGTGCCAGCAGCTTAGCGCTTGGCAGGGGAAGTAACGAGCAGTACTTC. It encodes CASSLALGRGSNEQYF.

The chain employs TRBV7-2 and TRBJ1-5; a possible D gene is TRBD1 (5 bases). The CDR3 runs to 14 residues. Germline V lookup: CDR1 SGHTA, CDR2 FQGNSA. V was pared by 5 bases and J by 3 bases, with 11 bases between. The CDR3 nucleotides are TGTGCCAGCAGCCTCCGACAGCCCAATCAGCCCCAGCATTTT. Amino acids: CASSLRQPNQPQHF.

V gene TRBV5-1 combines with J gene TRBJ1-1; D perhaps matches TRBD1 (5 bases). This CDR3 region has 14 residues. Germline lookup yields CDR1 SGHRS and CDR2 YFSETQ. V lost 0 bases, J lost 4 bases, and 10 bases lay in between. The CDR3 region is CASSLVQGSTEAFF. The CDR3 bases are TGCGCCAGCAGCTTGGTCCAGGGTAGCACTGAAGCTTTCTTT.

The V call is TRBV5-5, the J call TRBJ2-3, with D maybe TRBD2 (6 bases). The V end lost 0 bases, the J end lost 1 base, and 6 bases lay between the germline ends. The CDR3 has 14 residues. Germline CDR1 and CDR2: SGHKS and YYEKEE (reference sequence). CDR3 bases: TGTGCCAGCAGCTTGGGCGGGGGCACAGATACGCAGTATTTT. Translating gives CASSLGGGTDTQYF.